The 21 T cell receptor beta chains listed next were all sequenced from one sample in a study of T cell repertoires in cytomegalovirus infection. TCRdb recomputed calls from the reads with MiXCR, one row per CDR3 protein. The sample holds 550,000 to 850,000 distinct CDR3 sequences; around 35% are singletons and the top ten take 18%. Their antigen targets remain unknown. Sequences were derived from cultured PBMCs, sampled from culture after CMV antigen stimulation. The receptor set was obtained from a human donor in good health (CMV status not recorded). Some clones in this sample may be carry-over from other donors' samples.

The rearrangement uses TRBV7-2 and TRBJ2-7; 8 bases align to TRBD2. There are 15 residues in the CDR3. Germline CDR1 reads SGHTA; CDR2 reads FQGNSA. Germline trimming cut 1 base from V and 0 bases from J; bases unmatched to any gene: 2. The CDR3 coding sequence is TGTGCCAGCAGCTTAGATGGGACTAGCTCCTACGAGCAGTACTTC. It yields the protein CASSLDGTSSYEQYF.

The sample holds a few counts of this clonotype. The CDR3 region has the DNA TGTGCCAGCAGTTCCCAACCACAAGAGGGGGCCTATGGCTACACCTTC. Protein: CASSSQPQEGAYGYTF. The chain employs TRBV6-5 and TRBJ1-2, with 7 bases aligning to TRBD1. Germline values: CDR1 MNHEY, CDR2 SVGAGI. This CDR3 spans 16 amino acids. J was trimmed by 4 bases and V by 4 bases; bases with no gene match: 12.

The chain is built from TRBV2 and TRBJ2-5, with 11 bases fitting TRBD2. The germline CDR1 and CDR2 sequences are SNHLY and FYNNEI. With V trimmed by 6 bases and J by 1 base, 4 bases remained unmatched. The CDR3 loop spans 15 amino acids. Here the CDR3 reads CASRETSGTQETQYF. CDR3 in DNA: TGTGCCAGCAGGGAGACTAGCGGGACCCAAGAGACCCAGTACTTC.

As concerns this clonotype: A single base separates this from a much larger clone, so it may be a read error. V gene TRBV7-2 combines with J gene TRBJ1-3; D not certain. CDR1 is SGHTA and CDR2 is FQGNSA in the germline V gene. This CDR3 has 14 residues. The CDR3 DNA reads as TGTGCCAGCGGCTTAGAGTCCTCTGGAAACACCATATATTTT. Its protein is CASGLESSGNTIYF.

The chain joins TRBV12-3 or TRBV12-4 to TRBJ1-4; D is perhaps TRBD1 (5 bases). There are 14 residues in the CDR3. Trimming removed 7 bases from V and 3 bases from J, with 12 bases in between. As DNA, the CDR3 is TGTGCCAGCACCCCGTTGGGGCCTAATGAAAAACTGTTTTTT. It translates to CASTPLGPNEKLFF.

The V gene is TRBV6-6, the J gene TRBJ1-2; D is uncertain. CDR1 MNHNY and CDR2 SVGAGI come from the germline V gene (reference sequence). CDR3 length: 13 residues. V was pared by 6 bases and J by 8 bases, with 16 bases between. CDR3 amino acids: CASSPLGIPGYTF. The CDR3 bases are TGTGCCAGCAGCCCCTTAGGGATTCCCGGCTACACCTTC.

Here the CDR3 DNA reads TGTGCCAGCAGTAAATTCGACGGGGGACAGGGGATTGATGAGCAGTTCTTC. This sequence encodes CASSKFDGGQGIDEQFF. The chain combines TRBV6-1 with TRBJ2-1; 10 nucleotides line up with TRBD1. The germline V gene encodes CDR1 MNHNS and CDR2 SASEGT. Germline trimming cut 5 bases from V and 8 bases from J; bases unmatched to any gene: 15. CDR3 length equals 17 residues.

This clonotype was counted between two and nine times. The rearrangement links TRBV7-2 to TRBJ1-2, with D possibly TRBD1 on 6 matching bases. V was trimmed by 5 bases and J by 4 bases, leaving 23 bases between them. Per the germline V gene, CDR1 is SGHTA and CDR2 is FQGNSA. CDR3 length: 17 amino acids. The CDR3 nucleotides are TGTGCCAGCAGCATACGCCCAGGACAGTTACTGATCTATGGCTACACCTTC. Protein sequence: CASSIRPGQLLIYGYTF.

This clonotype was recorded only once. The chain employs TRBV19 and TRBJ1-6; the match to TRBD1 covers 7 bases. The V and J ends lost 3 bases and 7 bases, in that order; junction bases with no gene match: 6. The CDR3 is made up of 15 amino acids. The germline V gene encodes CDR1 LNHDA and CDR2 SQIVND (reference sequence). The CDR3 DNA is TGTGCCAGTAGTATCTTGACAGGGCTAAATTCACCCCTCCACTTT. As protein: CASSILTGLNSPLHF.

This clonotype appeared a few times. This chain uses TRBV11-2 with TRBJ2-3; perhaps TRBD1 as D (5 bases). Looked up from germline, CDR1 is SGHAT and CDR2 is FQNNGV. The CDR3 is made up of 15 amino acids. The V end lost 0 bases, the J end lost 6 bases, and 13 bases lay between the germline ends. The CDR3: CASSLDGAGLDTQYF. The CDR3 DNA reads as TGTGCCAGCAGCTTAGATGGGGCCGGATTGGATACGCAGTATTTT.

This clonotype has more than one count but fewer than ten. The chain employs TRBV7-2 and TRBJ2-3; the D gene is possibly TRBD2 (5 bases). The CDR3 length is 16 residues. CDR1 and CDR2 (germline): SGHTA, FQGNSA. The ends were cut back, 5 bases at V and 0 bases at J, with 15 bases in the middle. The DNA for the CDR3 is TGTGCCAGCAGCCCCCAACTAGTTCCTAGCACAGATACGCAGTATTTT. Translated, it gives CASSPQLVPSTDTQYF.

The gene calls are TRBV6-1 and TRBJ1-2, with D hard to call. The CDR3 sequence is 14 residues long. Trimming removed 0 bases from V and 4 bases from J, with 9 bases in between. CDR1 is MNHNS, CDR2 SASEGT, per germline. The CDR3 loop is CASSEAGASYGYTF. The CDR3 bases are TGTGCCAGCAGTGAAGCCGGAGCGAGCTATGGCTACACCTTC.

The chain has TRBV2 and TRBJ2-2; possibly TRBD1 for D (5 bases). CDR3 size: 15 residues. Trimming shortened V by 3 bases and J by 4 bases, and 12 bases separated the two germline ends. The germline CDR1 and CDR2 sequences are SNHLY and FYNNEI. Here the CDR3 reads CASSDREGITGELFF. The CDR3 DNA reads TGTGCCAGCAGTGACAGGGAAGGGATCACCGGGGAGCTGTTTTTT.

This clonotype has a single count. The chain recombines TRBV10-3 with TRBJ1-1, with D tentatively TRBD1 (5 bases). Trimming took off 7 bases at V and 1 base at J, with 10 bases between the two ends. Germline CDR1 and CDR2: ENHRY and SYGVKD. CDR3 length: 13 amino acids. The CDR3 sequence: CAIKQGGNTEAFF. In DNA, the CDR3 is TGTGCCATCAAGCAGGGCGGGAACACTGAAGCTTTCTTT.

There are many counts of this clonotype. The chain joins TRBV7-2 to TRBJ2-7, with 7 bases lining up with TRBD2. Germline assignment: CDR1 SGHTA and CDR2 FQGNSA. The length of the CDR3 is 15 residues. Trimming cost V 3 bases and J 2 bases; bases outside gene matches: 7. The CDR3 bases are TGTGCCAGCAGCTTCCGCGGGAGTAGCCCCTACGAGCAGTACTTC. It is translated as CASSFRGSSPYEQYF.

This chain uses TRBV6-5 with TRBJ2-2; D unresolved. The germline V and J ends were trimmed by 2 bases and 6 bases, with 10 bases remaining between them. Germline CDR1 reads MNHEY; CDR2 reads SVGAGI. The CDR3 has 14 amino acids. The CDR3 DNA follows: TGTGCCAGCAGTTACGGGCTAGAGGCCGGGGAGCTGTTTTTT. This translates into CASSYGLEAGELFF.

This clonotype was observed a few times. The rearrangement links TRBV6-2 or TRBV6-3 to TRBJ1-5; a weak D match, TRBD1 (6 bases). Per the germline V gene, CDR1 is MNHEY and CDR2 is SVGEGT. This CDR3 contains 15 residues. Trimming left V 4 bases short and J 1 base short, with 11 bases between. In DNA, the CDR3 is TGTGCCAGCAGTTGGGGGGGCATAAGCAATCAGCCCCAGCATTTT. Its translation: CASSWGGISNQPQHF.

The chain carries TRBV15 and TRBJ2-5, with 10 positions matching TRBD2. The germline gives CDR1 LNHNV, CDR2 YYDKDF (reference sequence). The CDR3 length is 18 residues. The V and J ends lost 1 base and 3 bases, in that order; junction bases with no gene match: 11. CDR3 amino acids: CATSRGGASGSREETQYF. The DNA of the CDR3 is TGTGCCACCAGCAGAGGTGGGGCTAGCGGGAGTAGGGAAGAGACCCAGTACTTC.

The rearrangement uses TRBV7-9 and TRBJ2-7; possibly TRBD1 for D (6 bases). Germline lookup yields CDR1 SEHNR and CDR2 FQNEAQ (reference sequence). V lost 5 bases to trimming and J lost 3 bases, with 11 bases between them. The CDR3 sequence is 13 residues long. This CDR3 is CASSPYRVYEQYF. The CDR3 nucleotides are TGTGCCAGCAGCCCCTACAGGGTCTACGAGCAGTACTTC.

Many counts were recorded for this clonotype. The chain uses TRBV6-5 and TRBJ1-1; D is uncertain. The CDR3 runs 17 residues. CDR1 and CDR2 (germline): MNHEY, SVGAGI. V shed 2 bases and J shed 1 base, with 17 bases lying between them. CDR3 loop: CASSYGFGQLGNTEAFF. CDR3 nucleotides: TGTGCCAGCAGTTACGGGTTCGGGCAGTTAGGGAACACTGAAGCTTTCTTT.

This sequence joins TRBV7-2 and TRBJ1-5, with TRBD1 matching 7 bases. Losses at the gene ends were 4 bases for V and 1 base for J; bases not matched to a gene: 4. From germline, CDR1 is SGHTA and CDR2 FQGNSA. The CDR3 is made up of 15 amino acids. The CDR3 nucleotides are TGTGCCAGCAGCTCCAAACAGGGGAGCAATCAGCCCCAGCATTTT. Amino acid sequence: CASSSKQGSNQPQHF.